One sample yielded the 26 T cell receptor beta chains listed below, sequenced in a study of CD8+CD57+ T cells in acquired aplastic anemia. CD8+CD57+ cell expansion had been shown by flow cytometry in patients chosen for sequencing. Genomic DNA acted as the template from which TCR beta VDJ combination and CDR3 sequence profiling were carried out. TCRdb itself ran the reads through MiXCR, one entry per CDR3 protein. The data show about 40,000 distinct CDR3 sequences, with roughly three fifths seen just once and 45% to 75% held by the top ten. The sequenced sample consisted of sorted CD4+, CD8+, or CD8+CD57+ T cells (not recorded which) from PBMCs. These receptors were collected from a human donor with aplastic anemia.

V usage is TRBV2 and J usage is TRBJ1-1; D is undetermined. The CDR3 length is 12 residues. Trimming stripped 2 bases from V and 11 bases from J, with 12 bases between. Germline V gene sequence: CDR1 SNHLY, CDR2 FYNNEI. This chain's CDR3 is CASSERQLRAFF. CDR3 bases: TGTGCCAGCAGTGAAAGGCAACTCAGGGCTTTCTTT.

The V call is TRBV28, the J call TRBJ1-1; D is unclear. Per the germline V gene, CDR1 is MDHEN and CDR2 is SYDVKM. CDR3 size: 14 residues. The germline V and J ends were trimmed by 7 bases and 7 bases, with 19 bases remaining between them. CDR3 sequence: CASKKPGSLVEAFF. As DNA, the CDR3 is TGTGCCAGCAAAAAACCGGGATCACTTGTTGAAGCTTTCTTT.

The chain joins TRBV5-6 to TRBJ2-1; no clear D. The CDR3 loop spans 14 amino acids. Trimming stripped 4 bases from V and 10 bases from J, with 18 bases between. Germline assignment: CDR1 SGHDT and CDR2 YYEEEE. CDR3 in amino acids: CASSLSASLSEQFF. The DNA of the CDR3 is TGTGCCAGCAGCCTCAGCGCATCCCTCTCAGAGCAGTTCTTC.

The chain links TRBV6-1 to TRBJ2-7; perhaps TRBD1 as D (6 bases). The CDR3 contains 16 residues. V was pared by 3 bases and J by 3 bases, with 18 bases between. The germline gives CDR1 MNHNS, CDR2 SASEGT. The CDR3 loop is CASSDEADSVDYEQYF. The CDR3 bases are TGTGCCAGCAGTGACGAGGCGGACAGCGTCGACTACGAGCAGTACTTC.

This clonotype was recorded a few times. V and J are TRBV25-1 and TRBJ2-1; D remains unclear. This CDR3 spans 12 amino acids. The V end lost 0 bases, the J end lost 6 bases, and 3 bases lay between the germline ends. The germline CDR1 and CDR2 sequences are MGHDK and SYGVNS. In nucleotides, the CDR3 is TGTGCCAGCAGTGAATACGCCAATGAGCAGTTCTTC. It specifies CASSEYANEQFF.

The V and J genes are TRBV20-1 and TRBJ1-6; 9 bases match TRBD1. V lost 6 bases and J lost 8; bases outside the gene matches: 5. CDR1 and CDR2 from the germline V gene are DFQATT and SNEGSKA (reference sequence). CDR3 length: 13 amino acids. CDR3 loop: CSAPRTGDSPLHF. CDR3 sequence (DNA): TGCAGTGCCCCTAGGACAGGGGATTCACCCCTCCACTTT.

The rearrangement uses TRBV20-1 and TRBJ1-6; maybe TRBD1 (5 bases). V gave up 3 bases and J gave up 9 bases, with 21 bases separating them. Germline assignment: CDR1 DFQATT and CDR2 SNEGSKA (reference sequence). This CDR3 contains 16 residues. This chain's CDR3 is CSARKARDSPISPLHF. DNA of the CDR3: TGCAGTGCTAGGAAAGCCAGGGACTCACCGATTTCACCCCTCCACTTT.

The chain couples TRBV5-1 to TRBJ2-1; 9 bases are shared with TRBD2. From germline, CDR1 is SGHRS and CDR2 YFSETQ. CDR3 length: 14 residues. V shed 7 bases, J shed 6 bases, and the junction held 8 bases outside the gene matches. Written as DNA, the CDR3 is TGCGCCAGCGAACAGGGACTAGCAGGCAATGAGCAGTTCTTC. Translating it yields CASEQGLAGNEQFF.

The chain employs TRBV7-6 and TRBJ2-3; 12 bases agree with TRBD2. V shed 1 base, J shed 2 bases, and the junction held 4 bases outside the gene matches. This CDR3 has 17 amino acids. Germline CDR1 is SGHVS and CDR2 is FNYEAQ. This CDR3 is CASSLVPSGGVTDTQYF. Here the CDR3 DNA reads TGTGCCAGCAGCTTAGTCCCTAGCGGGGGGGTCACAGATACGCAGTATTTT.

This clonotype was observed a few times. The CDR3 spells CASSIFGNTEAFF. CDR3 in DNA: TGTGCCAGTAGTATTTTCGGGAACACTGAAGCTTTCTTT. The chain couples TRBV19 to TRBJ1-1; D uncertain. CDR1 is LNHDA and CDR2 is SQIVND in the germline V gene (reference sequence). The CDR3 runs to 13 residues. Trimming left V 3 bases short and J 1 base short, with 6 bases between.

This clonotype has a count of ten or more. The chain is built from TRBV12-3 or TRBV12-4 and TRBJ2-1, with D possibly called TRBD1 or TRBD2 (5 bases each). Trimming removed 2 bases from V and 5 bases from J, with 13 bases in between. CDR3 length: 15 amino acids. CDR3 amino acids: CASSLWGSRNNEQFF. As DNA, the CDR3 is TGTGCCAGCAGTTTATGGGGGTCCCGAAACAATGAGCAGTTCTTC.

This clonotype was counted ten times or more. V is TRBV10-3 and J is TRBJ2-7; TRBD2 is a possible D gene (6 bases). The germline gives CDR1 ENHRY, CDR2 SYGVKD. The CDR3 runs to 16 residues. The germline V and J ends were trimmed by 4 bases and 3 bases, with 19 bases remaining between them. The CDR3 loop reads CAISGGGDSFYYEQYF. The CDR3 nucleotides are TGTGCCATCAGTGGGGGTGGGGACTCTTTCTACTACGAGCAGTACTTC.

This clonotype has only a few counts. The CDR3 DNA is TGTGCCAGCAGCCAAGCCCGTTCACCCCTCCACTTT. The encoded protein is CASSQARSPLHF. This chain connects TRBV14 to TRBJ1-6; no clear D gene. CDR1 is SGHDN and CDR2 is FVKESK in the germline V gene. The CDR3 totals 12 residues. Deletions cut 1 base from V and 9 bases from J, with 4 bases between.

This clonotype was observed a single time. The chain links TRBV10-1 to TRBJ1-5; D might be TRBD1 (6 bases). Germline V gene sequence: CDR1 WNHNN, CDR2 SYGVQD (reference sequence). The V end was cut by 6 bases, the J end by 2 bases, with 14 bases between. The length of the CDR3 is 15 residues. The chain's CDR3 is CASRSGGSGNQPQHF. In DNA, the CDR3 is TGCGCCAGCAGGTCGGGGGGCAGTGGCAATCAGCCCCAGCATTTT.

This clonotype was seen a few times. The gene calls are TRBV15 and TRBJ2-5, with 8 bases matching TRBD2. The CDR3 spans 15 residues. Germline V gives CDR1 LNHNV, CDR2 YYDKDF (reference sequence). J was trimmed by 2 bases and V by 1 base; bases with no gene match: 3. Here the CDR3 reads CATSRVAGLQETQYF. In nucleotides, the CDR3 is TGTGCCACCAGCAGAGTAGCGGGGCTTCAAGAGACCCAGTACTTC.

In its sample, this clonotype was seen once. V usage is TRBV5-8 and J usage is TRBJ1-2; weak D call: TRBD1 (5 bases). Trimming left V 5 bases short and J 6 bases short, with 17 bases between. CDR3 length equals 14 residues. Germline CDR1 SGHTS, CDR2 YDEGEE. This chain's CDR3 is CASRTPTGEDGYTF. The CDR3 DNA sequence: TGTGCCAGCAGAACGCCCACAGGAGAAGATGGCTACACCTTC.

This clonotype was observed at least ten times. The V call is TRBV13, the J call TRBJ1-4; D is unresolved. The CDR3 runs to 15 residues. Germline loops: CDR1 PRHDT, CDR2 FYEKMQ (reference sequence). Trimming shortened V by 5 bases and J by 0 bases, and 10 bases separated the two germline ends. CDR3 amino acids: CASSPRPATNEKLFF. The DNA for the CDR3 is TGTGCCAGCAGCCCCCGGCCTGCAACTAATGAAAAACTGTTTTTT.

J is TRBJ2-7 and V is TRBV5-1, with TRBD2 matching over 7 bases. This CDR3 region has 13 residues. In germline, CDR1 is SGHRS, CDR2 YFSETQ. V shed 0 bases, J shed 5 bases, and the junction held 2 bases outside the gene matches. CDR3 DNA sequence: TGCGCCAGCAGCTTGGGGACTAGTAACGAGCAGTACTTC. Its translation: CASSLGTSNEQYF.

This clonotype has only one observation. DNA of the CDR3: TGTGCCAGCAGTGAGGCCCCGGGGGTAAAAGGCTACACCTTC. The encoded protein is CASSEAPGVKGYTF. The chain uses TRBV2 and TRBJ1-2, with a weak D call TRBD1 (5 bases). The CDR3 contains 14 residues. Trimming shortened V by 3 bases and J by 8 bases, and 16 bases separated the two germline ends. The germline gives CDR1 SNHLY, CDR2 FYNNEI.

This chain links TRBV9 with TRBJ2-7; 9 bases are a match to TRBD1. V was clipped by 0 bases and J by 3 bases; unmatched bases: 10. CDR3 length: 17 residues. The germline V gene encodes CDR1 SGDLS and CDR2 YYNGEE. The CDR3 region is CASSVVRGRDRVYEQYF. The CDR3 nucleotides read TGTGCCAGCAGCGTAGTTCGAGGCCGGGACAGGGTCTACGAGCAGTACTTC.

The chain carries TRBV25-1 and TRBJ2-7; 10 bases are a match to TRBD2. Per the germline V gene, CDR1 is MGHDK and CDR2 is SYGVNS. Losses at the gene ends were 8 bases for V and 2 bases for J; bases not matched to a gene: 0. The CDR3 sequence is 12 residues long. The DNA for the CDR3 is TGTGCCAGCGGGACTAGCGCCTACGAGCAGTACTTC. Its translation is CASGTSAYEQYF.

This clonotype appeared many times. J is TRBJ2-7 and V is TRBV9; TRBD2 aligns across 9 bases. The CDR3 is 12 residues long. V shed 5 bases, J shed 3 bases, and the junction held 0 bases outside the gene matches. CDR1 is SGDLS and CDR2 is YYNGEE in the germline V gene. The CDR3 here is CASSSGGYEQYF. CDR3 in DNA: TGTGCCAGCAGTAGCGGGGGCTACGAGCAGTACTTC.

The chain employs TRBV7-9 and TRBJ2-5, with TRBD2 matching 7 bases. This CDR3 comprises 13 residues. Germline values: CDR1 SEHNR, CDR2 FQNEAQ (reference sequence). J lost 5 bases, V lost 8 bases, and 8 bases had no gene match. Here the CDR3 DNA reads TGTGCCAGCGGGAATAGCGGGTGGGAGACCCAGTACTTC. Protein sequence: CASGNSGWETQYF.

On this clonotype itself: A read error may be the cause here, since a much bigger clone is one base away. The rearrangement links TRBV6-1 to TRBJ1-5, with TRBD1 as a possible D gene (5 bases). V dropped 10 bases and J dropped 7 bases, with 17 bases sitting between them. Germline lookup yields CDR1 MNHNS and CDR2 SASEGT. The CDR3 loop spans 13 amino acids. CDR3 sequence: CATRRGDTQPQHF. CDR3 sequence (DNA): TGTGCCACACGACGGGGGGATACACAGCCCCAGCATTTT.

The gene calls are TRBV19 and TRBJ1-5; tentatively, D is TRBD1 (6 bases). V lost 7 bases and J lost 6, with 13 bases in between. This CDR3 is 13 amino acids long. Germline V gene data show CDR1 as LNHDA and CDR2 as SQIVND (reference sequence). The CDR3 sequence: CASMEGGSQPQHF. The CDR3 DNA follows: TGTGCCAGTATGGAGGGGGGAAGTCAGCCCCAGCATTTT.

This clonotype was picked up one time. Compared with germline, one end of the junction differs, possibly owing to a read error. CDR3 DNA: TGTGCCAGCAGTGGACCCTGGGGTGAAGCTTCCTTT. As protein: CASSGPWGEASF. V is TRBV25-1 and J is TRBJ1-1; D is unresolved. The V gene's germline CDR1 is MGHDK and CDR2 SYGVNS. The CDR3 is 12 amino acids.